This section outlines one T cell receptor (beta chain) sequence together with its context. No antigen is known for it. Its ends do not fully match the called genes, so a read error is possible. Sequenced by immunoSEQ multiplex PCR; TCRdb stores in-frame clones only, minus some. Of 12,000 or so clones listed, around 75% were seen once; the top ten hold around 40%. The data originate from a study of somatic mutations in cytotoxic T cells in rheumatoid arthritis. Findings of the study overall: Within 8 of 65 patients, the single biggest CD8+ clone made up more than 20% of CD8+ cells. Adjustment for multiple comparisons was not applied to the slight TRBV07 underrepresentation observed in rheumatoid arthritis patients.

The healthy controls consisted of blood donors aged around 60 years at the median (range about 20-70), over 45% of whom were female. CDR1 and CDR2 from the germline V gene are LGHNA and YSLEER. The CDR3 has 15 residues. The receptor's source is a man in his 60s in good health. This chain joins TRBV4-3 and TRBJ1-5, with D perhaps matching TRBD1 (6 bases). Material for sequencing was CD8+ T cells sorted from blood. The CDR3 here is CASGQGTGFNQPQHF. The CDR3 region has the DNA TGCGCCAGCGGCCAAGGCACAGGGTTCAATCAGCCCCAGCATTTT.